The clone carrying this TCR beta chain showed up just once. The sample is drawn from a study of blood T cell repertoires in COVID-19. In the study overall: Samples came from the United States, Italy and Spain, spanning acute and convalescent COVID-19.

Per the study methods: Amplifying reference gene primers gave estimates of nucleated cell counts. Profiled with immunoSEQ multiplex PCR; TCRdb holds only in-frame clones, not every one. V and J calls and clone size come straight from that table; D and trimming were deduced from the DNA. The table lists about 120,000 clones, approximately 82% of them singletons. CDR1 and CDR2 (germline): LNHDA, SQIVND (reference sequence). This CDR3 spans 14 amino acids. V was pared by 1 base and J by 4 bases, with 2 bases of the junction left unmatched. The sequence was collected from a man between 25 and 39 years old with acute or convalescent COVID-19. V gene TRBV19 combines with J gene TRBJ2-7, with 9 bases lining up with TRBD1. The sequenced sample was peripheral blood. CDR3 amino acids: CASSIADRGYEQYF. In DNA, the CDR3 is TGTGCCAGTAGTATAGCGGACAGGGGTTACGAGCAGTACTTC.